This T cell receptor beta chain comes out of a study of beta chain features in type 1 diabetes. Study-wide results and caveats: Shorter TCRB CDR3s, moderately but significantly so, were found in Type 1 diabetes patients in all four CD4+ subsets. PCR, the amplification step, might favor shorter templates, equally in patients and controls.

In the case of this clone: What it binds is not known.

Germline V gene sequence: CDR1 SGHNT, CDR2 YYREEE (reference sequence). V was pared by 7 bases and J by 1 base, with 12 bases between. The length of the CDR3 is 13 residues. Since all of the isolated RNA was reverse transcribed, expressed TCRB transcripts were what got sequenced. TCRdb's table, derived via immunoSEQ multiplex PCR, lists solely in-frame clones and lacks some. Among just over 450,000 clones, around 30% were seen once, and the ten largest hold around 0.065%. The receptor was isolated from a man aged 18 to 30 in good health. Material for sequencing was naive CD4+ T cells from blood. This chain uses TRBV5-4 with TRBJ2-7, with no clear D. CDR3: CASRSHGSYEQYF. The CDR3 region has the DNA TGTGCCAGCCGTTCCCACGGTTCCTACGAGCAGTACTTC.